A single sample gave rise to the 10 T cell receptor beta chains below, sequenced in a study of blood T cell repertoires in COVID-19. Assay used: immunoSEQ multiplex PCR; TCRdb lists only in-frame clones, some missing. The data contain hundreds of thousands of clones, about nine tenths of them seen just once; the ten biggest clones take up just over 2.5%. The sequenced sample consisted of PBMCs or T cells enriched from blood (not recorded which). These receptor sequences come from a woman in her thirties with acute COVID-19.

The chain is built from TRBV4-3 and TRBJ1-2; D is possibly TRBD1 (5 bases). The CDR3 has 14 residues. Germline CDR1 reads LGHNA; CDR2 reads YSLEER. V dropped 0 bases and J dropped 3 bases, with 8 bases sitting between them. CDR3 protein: CASSQEGGDYGYTF. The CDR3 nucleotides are TGCGCCAGCAGCCAAGAGGGGGGTGACTATGGCTACACCTTC.

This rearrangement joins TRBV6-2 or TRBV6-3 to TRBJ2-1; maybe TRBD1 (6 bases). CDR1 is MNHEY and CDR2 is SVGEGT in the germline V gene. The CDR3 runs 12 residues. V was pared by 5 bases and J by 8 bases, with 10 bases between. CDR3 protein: CASSGGVHEQFF. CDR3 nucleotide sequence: TGTGCCAGCAGTGGGGGCGTCCATGAGCAGTTCTTC.

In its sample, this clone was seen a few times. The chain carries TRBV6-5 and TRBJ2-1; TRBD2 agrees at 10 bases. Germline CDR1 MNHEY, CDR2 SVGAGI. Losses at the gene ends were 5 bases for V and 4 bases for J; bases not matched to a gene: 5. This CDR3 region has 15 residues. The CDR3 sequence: CASSTPSGGYNEQFF. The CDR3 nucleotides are TGTGCCAGCAGTACCCCTAGCGGGGGTTACAATGAGCAGTTCTTC.

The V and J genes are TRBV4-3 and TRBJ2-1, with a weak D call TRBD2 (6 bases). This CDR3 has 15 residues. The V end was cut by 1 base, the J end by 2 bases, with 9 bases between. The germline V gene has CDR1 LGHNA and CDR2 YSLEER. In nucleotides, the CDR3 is TGCGCCAGCAGCCAAGCGGGGGTCCCCTACAATGAGCAGTTCTTC. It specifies CASSQAGVPYNEQFF.

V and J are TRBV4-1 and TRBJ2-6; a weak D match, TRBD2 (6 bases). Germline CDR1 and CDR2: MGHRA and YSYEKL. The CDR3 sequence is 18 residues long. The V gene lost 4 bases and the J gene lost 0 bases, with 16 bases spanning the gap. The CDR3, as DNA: TGCGCCAGCAGCCGGAAGGCGGGGACCGACTCTGGGGCCAACGTCCTGACTTTC. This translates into CASSRKAGTDSGANVLTF.

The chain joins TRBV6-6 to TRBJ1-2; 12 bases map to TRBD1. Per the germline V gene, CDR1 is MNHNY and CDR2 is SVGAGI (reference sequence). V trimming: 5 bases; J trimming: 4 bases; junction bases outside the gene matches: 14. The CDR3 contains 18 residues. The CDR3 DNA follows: TGTGCCAGCAGTCGCCGGGACAGGGGGCGCCGGGTTATCTATGGCTACACCTTC. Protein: CASSRRDRGRRVIYGYTF.

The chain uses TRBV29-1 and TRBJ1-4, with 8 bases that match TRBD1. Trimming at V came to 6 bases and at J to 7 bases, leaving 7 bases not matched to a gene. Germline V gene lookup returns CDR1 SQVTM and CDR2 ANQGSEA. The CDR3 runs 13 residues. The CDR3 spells CSVLQGGFEKLFF. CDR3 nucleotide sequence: TGCAGCGTCCTACAGGGGGGATTTGAAAAACTGTTTTTT. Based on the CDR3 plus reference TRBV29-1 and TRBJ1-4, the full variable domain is SAVISQKPSRDICQRGTSLTIQCQVDSQVTMMFWYRQQPGQSLTLIATANQGSEATYESGFVIDKFPISRPNLTFSTLTVSNMSPEDSSIYLCSVLQGGFEKLFFGSGTQLSVL.

The CDR3 loop is CAWGDRGLSNQPQHF. The CDR3 region has the DNA TGTGCCTGGGGGGACAGGGGGCTGAGCAATCAGCCCCAGCATTTT. The chain recombines TRBV30 with TRBJ1-5, with 12 bases lining up with TRBD1. The ends lost 5 bases at V and 1 base at J; junction bases unmatched: 3. The length of the CDR3 is 15 residues. Germline-derived CDR1 and CDR2 are GTSNPN and SVGIG (reference sequence).

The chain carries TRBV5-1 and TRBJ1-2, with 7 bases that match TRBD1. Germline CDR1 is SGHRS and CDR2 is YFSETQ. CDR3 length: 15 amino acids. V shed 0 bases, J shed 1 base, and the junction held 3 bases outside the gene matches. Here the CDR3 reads CASSLEGADNYGYTF. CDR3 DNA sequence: TGCGCCAGCAGCTTGGAGGGGGCAGATAACTATGGCTACACCTTC.

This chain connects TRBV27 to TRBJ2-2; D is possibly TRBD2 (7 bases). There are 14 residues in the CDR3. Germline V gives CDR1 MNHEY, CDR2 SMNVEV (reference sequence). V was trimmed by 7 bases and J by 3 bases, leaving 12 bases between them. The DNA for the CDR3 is TGTGCCAGCACCCTAGGGGGGGACACCGGGGAGCTGTTTTTT. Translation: CASTLGGDTGELFF.